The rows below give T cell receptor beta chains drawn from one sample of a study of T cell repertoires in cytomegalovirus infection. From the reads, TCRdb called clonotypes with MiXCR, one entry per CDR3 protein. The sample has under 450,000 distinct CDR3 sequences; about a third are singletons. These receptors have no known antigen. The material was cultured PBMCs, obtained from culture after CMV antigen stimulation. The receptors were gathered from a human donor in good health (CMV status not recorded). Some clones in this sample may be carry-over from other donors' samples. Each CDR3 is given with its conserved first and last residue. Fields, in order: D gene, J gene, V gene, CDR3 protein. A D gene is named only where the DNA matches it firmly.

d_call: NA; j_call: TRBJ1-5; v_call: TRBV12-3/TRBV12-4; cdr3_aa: CASRVRSSNQPQHF
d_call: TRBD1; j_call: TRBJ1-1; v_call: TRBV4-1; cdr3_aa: CASSLGQGTMNTEAFF
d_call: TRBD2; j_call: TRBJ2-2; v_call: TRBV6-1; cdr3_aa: CASSDSSGRITGELFF
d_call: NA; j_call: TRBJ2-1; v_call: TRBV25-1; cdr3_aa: CASSPVGPNEQFF
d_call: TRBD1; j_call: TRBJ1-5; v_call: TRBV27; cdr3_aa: CASRARGSGQPQHF
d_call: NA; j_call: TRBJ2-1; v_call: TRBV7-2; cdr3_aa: CASSPWGLPLNEQFF
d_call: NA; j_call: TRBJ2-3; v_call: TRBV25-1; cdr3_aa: CASSRATRPTDTQYF
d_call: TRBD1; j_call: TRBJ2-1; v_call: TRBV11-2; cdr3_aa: CASSLLGGRGRGNEQFF
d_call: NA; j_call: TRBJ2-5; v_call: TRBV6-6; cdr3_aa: CASSYSRGNTQETQYF
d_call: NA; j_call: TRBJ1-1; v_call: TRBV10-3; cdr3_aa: CAIKEQPNTEAFF